The 13 T cell receptor beta chains below come from one sample, sequenced in a study of T cell responses to AZD1222 COVID-19 vaccine. Sequencing used immunoSEQ multiplex PCR; TCRdb keeps in-frame clones, though not all of them. The sample includes under 200,000 clones, around nine tenths seen only once; the top ten take 3.6%. The sample in question was peripheral blood, obtained 28 days after the second dose of the MenACWY control vaccine. All receptors derive from an adult who received the MenACWY meningococcal vaccine as a control.

The chain couples TRBV5-1 to TRBJ2-5; 7 bases fit TRBD1. V shed 5 bases, J shed 2 bases, and the junction held 6 bases outside the gene matches. The CDR3 consists of 14 residues. The germline gives CDR1 SGHRS, CDR2 YFSETQ. This CDR3 reads CASRGGRGQETQYF. The CDR3 nucleotides are TGCGCCAGCAGAGGAGGCAGGGGGCAAGAGACCCAGTACTTC.

The chain is built from TRBV28 and TRBJ2-3; TRBD2 matches 11 bases. This CDR3 is 16 amino acids long. From germline, CDR1 is MDHEN and CDR2 SYDVKM. V was clipped by 3 bases and J by 3 bases; unmatched bases: 5. In nucleotides, the CDR3 is TGTGCCAGCAGTTTCACTGGACTAGCGGGTACAGATACGCAGTATTTT. Encoded protein: CASSFTGLAGTDTQYF.

Here the CDR3 DNA reads TGTGCCAGTAGCGCGGACAGGGCCGGCTACGAGCAGTACTTC. Translating it yields CASSADRAGYEQYF. This chain uses TRBV19 with TRBJ2-7, with 8 bases that match TRBD1. CDR3 size: 14 residues. V lost 6 bases, J lost 3 bases, and 7 bases stayed unmatched. The germline gives CDR1 LNHDA, CDR2 SQIVND (reference sequence).

The chain is built from TRBV7-3 and TRBJ1-6; unclear D gene. V lost 5 bases to trimming and J lost 0 bases, with 8 bases between them. The V gene's germline CDR1 is SGHTA and CDR2 FQGTGA. This CDR3 is 15 amino acids long. The CDR3 coding sequence is TGTGCCAGCAGCCTGACTAGCTCCTATAATTCACCCCTCCACTTT. Encoded protein: CASSLTSSYNSPLHF.

The DNA for the CDR3 is TGTGCCAGCAGCTTCCAGGGAGGGAACACTGAAGCTTTCTTT. Protein product: CASSFQGGNTEAFF. The J gene is TRBJ1-1, the V gene TRBV7-9, with a weak D call TRBD1 (5 bases). Germline assignment: CDR1 SEHNR and CDR2 FQNEAQ (reference sequence). V was cut by 3 bases and J by 1 base, with 9 bases left in between. The CDR3 length is 14 residues.

CDR3 sequence: CASSSTGGDSEWSNQPQHF. CDR3 nucleotide sequence: TGTGCCAGCAGTTCCACCGGGGGGGATTCGGAGTGGAGCAATCAGCCCCAGCATTTT. The chain joins TRBV28 to TRBJ1-5, with a possible D match to TRBD1 (5 bases). Looked up from germline, CDR1 is MDHEN and CDR2 is SYDVKM. The CDR3 runs to 19 residues. The V end was cut by 4 bases, the J end by 1 base, with 23 bases between.

The chain uses TRBV11-2 and TRBJ2-1, with D maybe TRBD1 (6 bases). The CDR3 covers 16 residues. The V and J ends lost 0 bases and 0 bases respectively, with 9 bases between them. Looked up from germline, CDR1 is SGHAT and CDR2 is FQNNGV. As DNA, the CDR3 is TGTGCCAGCAGCTTAGAAGGGGGAAGCTCCTACAATGAGCAGTTCTTC. It yields the protein CASSLEGGSSYNEQFF.

V usage is TRBV20-1 and J usage is TRBJ2-1; D unresolved. This CDR3 has 11 residues. V gave up 3 bases and J gave up 3 bases, with 3 bases separating them. The germline V gene encodes CDR1 DFQATT and CDR2 SNEGSKA (reference sequence). CDR3 nucleotides: TGCAGTGCTAGGATCTACAATGAGCAGTTCTTC. Translated, it gives CSARIYNEQFF.

CDR3 bases: TGTGCCAGCAGCCACTTAGCGGGGGAAGGGGGAGAGACCCAGTACTTC. Residues: CASSHLAGEGGETQYF. The gene calls are TRBV7-9 and TRBJ2-5, with 9 bases aligning to TRBD2. Germline-derived CDR1 and CDR2 are SEHNR and FQNEAQ (reference sequence). This CDR3 spans 16 amino acids. The V segment lost 5 bases and the J segment 4 bases; nucleotides outside the gene matches: 11.

This chain joins TRBV9 and TRBJ2-5; D gene ambiguous. The CDR3 has 13 residues. Germline V CDR1 and CDR2: SGDLS, YYNGEE. V lost 4 bases, J lost 1 base, and 8 bases lay in between. The DNA of the CDR3 is TGTGCCAGCAGCCCCCTGGCCCAAGAGACCCAGTACTTC. Its protein product is CASSPLAQETQYF.

This chain links TRBV12-3 or TRBV12-4 with TRBJ1-1; D remains ambiguous. The CDR3 extends over 12 amino acids. V was trimmed by 5 bases and J by 1 base, leaving 5 bases between them. In DNA, the CDR3 is TGTGCCAGCAGTCTCTCGAACACTGAAGCTTTCTTT. Protein sequence: CASSLSNTEAFF.

This sequence joins TRBV9 and TRBJ1-2; 10 bases align to TRBD1. Germline V gives CDR1 SGDLS, CDR2 YYNGEE. The CDR3 loop spans 15 amino acids. V dropped 4 bases and J dropped 2; count of bases not matched to a gene: 5. The CDR3 reads CASSSRDRGNYGYTF. CDR3 coding DNA: TGTGCCAGCAGCAGTCGGGACAGGGGAAACTATGGCTACACCTTC.

The chain uses TRBV12-1 and TRBJ1-4; no DNA check was done on the table's D call, TRBD1. TRBV12-1 is designated a pseudogene. CDR3 length: 14 residues. Written as DNA, the CDR3 is TGTGCCAGCAGACCTGACAGGGGTTGTGAAAAACTGTTTTTT. As protein: CASRPDRGCEKLFF.